Listed below are T cell receptor beta chains from one sample, sequenced in a study of T cell responses to AZD1222 COVID-19 vaccine. Sequenced by immunoSEQ multiplex PCR; TCRdb stores in-frame clones only, minus some. Among approximately 150,000 clones listed, around 93% were seen once. The sequencing here drew on peripheral blood, taken on day 0 of AZD1222 vaccination. The receptors come from an adult in good health. CDR3s leave out the opening cysteine and the closing phenylalanine or tryptophan. D genes are given only for firm matches. Some rows mark clone size as missing; the rest say once, few, many or name a class of expanded clone.

d_gene	abundance	v_gene	j_gene	CDR3aa
-	-	TRBV5-6	TRBJ2-7	ASSLPGIHEQY
TRBD2	-	TRBV2	TRBJ2-7	ASGPNGRTYEQY
TRBD2	-	TRBV6-5	TRBJ2-1	ASSRSGRADNEQF
TRBD1	-	TRBV5-4	TRBJ2-7	ASSPGGQGSYEQY
-	-	TRBV6-5	TRBJ1-5	ASSTLGAGNQPQH
-	-	TRBV10-3	TRBJ1-1	AITLGMGMNTEAF
-	-	TRBV5-5	TRBJ1-2	ASSGSGIGNYGYT
-	-	TRBV30	TRBJ1-5	AWSRGASNQPQH
TRBD1	-	TRBV24-1	TRBJ2-7	ATSDHGTGVNEQY
-	-	TRBV28	TRBJ1-3	ASREPGPDTIY
-	-	TRBV21-1	TRBJ2-5	ASSKGLAGGLQETQY
-	-	TRBV6-6	TRBJ1-1	ASSQTPKEAF
-	-	TRBV10-1	TRBJ1-4	AIRTRLPSCVKEKLF
-	-	TRBV9	TRBJ2-3	ASTSRPSTDTQY
TRBD1	-	TRBV7-9	TRBJ2-1	ASSSTGTGDSYNEQF
-	-	TRBV21-1	TRBJ2-1	ASSLTWRGSYNEQF
TRBD1	-	TRBV9	TRBJ2-5	ASSSRGQGQETQY
-	-	TRBV5-1	TRBJ2-1	ASSLEGEDNEQF
-	-	TRBV2	TRBJ1-6	ASNLRGGFSPLH
-	-	TRBV21-1	TRBJ1-5	ASSKGAPTGTEQPQH
-	-	TRBV30	TRBJ1-4	AWSPPVPLAKKLF
TRBD1	few	TRBV6-5	TRBJ2-7	ASSNRDRGSYEQY
-	-	TRBV7-9	TRBJ1-2	ASSLGTPNYGYT
-	-	TRBV5-1	TRBJ1-2	ASSLEDYGYT
TRBD1	-	TRBV6-1	TRBJ1-2	ASSPTPGQAAT
TRBD1	-	TRBV27	TRBJ1-2	ASSFGTGGSYT
-	-	TRBV7-3	TRBJ2-5	ASSLATGGTQY
-	few	TRBV28	TRBJ1-2	ASSQWGGAPYGYT
-	-	TRBV3-1/TRBV3-2	TRBJ2-7	ASSQVLQSYEQY
TRBD2	-	TRBV10-3	TRBJ2-2	AISEAGTSGTGELF
-	-	TRBV24-1	TRBJ2-3	ATSDFGGAGADTQY
-	-	TRBV6-2/TRBV6-3	TRBJ2-5	ASSFLRETQY
-	-	TRBV28	TRBJ1-1	ASRGEEGRGNTEAF
-	-	TRBV7-3	TRBJ2-7	ASSIPSTRTQEYEQY
TRBD1	-	TRBV27	TRBJ2-1	ASSLLGQGSNEQF
-	once	TRBV27	TRBJ2-1	ASRGLAPYNEQF
-	-	TRBV3-1/TRBV3-2	TRBJ1-2	ASSLRLAGYT
TRBD2	-	TRBV14	TRBJ2-3	ASSQGGLASTDTQY
-	-	TRBV10-3	TRBJ2-7	AISERRDAEQY